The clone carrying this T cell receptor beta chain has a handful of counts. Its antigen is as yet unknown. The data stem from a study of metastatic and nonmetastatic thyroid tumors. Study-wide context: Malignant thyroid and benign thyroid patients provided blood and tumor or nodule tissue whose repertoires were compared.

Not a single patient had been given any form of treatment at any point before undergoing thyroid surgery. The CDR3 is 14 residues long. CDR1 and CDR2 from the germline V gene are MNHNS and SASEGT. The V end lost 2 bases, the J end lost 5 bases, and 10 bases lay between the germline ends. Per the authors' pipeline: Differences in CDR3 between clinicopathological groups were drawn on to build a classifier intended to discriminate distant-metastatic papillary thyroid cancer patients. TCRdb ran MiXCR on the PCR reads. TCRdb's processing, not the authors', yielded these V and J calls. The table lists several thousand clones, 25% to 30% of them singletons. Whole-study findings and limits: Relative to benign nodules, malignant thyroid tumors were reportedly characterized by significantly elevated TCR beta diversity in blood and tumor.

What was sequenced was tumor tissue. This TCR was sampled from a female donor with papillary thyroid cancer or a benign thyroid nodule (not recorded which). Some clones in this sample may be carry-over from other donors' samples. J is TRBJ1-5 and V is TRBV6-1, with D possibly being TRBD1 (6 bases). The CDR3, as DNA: TGTGCCAGCAGTGAAAGGGGGTCAGATCAGCCCCAGCATTTT. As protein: CASSERGSDQPQHF.